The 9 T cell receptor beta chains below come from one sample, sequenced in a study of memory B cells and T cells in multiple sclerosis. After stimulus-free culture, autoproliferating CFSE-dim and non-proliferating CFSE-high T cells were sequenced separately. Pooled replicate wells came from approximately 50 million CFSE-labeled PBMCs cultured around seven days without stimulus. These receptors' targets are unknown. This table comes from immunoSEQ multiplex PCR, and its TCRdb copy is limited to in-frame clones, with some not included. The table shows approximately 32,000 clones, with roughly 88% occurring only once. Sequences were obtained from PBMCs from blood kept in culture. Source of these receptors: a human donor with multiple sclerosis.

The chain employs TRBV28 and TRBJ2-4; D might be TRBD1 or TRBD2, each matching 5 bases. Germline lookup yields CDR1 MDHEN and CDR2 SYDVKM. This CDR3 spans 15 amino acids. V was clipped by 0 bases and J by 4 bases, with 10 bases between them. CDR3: CASSLWAGAKNIQYF. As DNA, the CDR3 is TGTGCCAGCAGTTTATGGGCCGGGGCAAAAAACATTCAGTACTTC.

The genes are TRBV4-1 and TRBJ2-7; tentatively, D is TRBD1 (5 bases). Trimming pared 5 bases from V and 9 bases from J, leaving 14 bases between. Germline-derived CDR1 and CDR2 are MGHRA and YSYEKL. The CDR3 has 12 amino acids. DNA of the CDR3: TGCGCCAGCAGCTCTCCAGGGATCTCGCAGTACTTC. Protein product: CASSSPGISQYF.

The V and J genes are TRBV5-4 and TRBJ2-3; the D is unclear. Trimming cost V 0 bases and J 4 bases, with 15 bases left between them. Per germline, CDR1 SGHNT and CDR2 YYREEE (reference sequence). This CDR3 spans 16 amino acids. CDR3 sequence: CASSLVSVWSADTQYF. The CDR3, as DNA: TGTGCCAGCAGCTTGGTTTCGGTTTGGTCTGCAGATACGCAGTATTTT. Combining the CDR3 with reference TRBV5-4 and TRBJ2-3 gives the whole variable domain ETGVTQSPTHLIKTRGQQVTLRCSSQSGHNTVSWYQQALGQGPQFIFQYYREEENGRGNFPPRFSGLQFPNYSSELNVNALELDDSALYLCASSLVSVWSADTQYFGPGTRLTVL.

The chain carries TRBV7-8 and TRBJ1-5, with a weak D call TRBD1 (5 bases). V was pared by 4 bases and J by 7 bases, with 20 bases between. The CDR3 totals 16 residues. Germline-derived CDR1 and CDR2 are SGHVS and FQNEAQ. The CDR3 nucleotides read TGTGCCAGCAGCTCGTGGGGGGACGGGTTCGGGCAGCCCCAGCATTTT. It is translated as CASSSWGDGFGQPQHF. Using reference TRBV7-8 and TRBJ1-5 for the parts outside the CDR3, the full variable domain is GAGVSQSPRYKVAKRGQDVALRCDPISGHVSLFWYQQALGQGPEFLTYFQNEAQLDKSGLPSDRFFAERPEGSVSTLKIQRTQQEDSAVYLCASSSWGDGFGQPQHFGDGTRLSIL.

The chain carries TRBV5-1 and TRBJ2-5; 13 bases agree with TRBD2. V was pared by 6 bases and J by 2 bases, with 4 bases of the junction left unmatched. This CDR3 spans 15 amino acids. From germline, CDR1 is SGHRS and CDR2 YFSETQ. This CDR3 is CASTRTSGSQETQYF. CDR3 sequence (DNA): TGCGCCAGCACCCGGACTAGCGGGAGTCAAGAGACCCAGTACTTC.

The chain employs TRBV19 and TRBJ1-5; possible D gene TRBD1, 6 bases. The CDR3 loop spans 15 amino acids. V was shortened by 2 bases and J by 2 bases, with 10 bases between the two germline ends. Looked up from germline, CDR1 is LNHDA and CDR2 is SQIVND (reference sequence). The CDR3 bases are TGTGCCAGTAGTATAAGCTGGACAGGCAATCAGCCCCAGCATTTT. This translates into CASSISWTGNQPQHF.

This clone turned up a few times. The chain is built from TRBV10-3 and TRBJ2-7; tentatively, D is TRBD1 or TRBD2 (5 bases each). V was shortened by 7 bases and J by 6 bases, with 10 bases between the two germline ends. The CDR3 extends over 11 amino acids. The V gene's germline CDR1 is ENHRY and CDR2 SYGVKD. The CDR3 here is CAITEGLEQYF. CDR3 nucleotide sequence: TGTGCCATCACCGAGGGGCTCGAGCAGTACTTC.

The CDR3 region is CASSTHIERGGDTQYF. CDR3 bases: TGTGCCAGCAGCACCCACATAGAGCGGGGGGGCGATACCCAGTACTTC. The chain joins TRBV9 to TRBJ2-5, with TRBD2 matching over 10 bases. Per the germline V gene, CDR1 is SGDLS and CDR2 is YYNGEE. The V gene end was trimmed by 4 bases and the J gene end by 8 bases; junction bases not matched to a gene: 14. The CDR3 runs 16 residues.

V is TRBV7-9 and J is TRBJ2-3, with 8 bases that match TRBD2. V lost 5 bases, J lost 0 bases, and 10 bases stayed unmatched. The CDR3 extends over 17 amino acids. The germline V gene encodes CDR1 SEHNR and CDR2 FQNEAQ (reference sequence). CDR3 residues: CASSPLRGVFSTDTQYF. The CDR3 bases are TGTGCCAGCAGCCCCCTGCGGGGGGTATTTAGCACAGATACGCAGTATTTT.